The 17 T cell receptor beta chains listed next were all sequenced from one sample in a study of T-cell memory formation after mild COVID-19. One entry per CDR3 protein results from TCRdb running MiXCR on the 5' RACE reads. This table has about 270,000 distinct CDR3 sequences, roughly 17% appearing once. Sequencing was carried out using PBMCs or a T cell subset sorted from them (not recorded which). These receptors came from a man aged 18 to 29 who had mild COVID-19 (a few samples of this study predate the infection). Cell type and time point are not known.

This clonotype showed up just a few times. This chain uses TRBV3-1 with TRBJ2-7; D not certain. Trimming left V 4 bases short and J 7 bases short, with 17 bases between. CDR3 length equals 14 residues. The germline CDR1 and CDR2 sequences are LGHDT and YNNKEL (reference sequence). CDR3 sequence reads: CASSPSWGGNEQYF. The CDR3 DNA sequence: TGTGCCAGCAGCCCCTCCTGGGGTGGTAATGAGCAGTACTTC.

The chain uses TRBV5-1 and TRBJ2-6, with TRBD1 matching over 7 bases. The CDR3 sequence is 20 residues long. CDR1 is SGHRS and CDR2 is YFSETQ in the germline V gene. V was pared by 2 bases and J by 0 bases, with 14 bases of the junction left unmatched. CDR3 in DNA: TGCGCCAGCAGCTTTGGACCCGGGACAGACCTTTACTCTGGGGCCAACGTCCTGACTTTC. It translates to CASSFGPGTDLYSGANVLTF.

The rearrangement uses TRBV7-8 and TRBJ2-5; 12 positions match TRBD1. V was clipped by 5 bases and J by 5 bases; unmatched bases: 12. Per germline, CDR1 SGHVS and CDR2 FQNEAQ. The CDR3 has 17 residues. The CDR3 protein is CASSRGQGADGGETQYF. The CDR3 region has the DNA TGTGCCAGCAGCCGGGGACAGGGGGCAGATGGTGGGGAGACCCAGTACTTC. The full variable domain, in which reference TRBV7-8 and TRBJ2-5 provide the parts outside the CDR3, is GAGVSQSPRYKVAKRGQDVALRCDPISGHVSLFWYQQALGQGPEFLTYFQNEAQLDKSGLPSDRFFAERPEGSVSTLKIQRTQQEDSAVYLCASSRGQGADGGETQYFGPGTRLLVL.

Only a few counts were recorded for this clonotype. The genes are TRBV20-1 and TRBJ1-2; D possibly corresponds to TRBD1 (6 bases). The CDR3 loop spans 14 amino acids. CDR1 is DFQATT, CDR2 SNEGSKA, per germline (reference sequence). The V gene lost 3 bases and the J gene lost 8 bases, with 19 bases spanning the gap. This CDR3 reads CSASLEVGAHGYTF. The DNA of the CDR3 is TGCAGTGCTAGCTTAGAAGTGGGGGCTCACGGCTACACCTTC.

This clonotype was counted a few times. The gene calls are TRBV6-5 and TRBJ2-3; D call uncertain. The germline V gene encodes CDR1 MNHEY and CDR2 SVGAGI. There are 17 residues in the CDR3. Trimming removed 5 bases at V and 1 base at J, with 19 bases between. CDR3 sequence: CASSDTSRALGTDTQYF. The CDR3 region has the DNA TGTGCCAGCAGTGATACCTCCCGGGCCCTAGGCACAGATACGCAGTATTTT.

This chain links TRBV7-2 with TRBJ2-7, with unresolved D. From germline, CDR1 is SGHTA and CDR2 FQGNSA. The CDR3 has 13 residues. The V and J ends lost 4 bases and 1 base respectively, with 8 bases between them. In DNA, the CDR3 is TGTGCCAGCAGCTCCGCAAGGTCCTACGAGCAGTACTTC. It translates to CASSSARSYEQYF.

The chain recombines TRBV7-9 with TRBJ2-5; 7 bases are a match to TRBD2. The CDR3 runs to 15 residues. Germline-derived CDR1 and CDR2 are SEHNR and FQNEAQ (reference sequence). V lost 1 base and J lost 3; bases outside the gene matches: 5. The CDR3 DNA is TGTGCCAGCAGCTTAGTGACCAGCGGGGAAGAGACCCAGTACTTC. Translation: CASSLVTSGEETQYF. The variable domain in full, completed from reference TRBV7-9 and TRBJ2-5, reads DTGVSQNPRHKITKRGQNVTFRCDPISEHNRLYWYRQTLGQGPEFLTYFQNEAQLEKSRLLSDRFSAERPKGSFSTLEIQRTEQGDSAMYLCASSLVTSGEETQYFGPGTRLLVL.

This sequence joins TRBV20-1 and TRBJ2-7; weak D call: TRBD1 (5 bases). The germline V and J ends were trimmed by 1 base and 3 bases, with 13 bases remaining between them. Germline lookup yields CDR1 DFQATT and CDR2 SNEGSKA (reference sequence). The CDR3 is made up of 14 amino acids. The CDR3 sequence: CSARGQLGLYEQYV. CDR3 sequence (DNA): TGCAGTGCTAGAGGCCAGCTGGGGCTCTACGAGCAGTACGTC.

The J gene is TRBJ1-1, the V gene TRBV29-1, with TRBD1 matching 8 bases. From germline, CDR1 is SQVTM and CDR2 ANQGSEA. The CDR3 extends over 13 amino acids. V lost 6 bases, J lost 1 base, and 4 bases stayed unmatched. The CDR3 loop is CSVRQGRNTEAFF. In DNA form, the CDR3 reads TGCAGCGTAAGACAGGGGAGGAACACTGAAGCTTTCTTT.

DNA for the CDR3: TGTGCCAGTAGGCCGACAGGGGCCCTCGTTGAAGCTTTCTTT. Its protein product is CASRPTGALVEAFF. The chain employs TRBV19 and TRBJ1-1; 8 nucleotides agree with TRBD1. V lost 6 bases and J lost 7; bases outside the gene matches: 10. CDR1 is LNHDA, CDR2 SQIVND, per germline (reference sequence). This CDR3 has 14 residues.

CDR3 residues: CSARGWTAGNTIYF. CDR3 nucleotides: TGCAGTGCTAGAGGCTGGACAGCGGGAAACACCATATATTTT. The chain joins TRBV20-1 to TRBJ1-3; D perhaps matches TRBD1 (6 bases). Germline loops: CDR1 DFQATT, CDR2 SNEGSKA (reference sequence). Trimming pared 1 base from V and 4 bases from J, leaving 11 bases between. CDR3 length: 14 residues.

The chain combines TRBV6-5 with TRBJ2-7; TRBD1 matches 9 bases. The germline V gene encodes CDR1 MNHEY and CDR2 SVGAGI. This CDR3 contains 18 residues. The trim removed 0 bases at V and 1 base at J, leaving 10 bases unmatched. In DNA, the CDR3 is TGTGCCAGCAGTTACTCCCTGATCGGGACAGGGATTTCCTACGAGCAGTACTTC. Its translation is CASSYSLIGTGISYEQYF.

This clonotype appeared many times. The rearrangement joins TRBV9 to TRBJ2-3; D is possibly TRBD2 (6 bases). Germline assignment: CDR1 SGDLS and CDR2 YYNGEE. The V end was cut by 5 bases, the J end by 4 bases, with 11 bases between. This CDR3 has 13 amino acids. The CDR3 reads CASSSLAADTQYF. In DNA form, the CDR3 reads TGTGCCAGCAGTTCCTTAGCGGCAGATACGCAGTATTTT.

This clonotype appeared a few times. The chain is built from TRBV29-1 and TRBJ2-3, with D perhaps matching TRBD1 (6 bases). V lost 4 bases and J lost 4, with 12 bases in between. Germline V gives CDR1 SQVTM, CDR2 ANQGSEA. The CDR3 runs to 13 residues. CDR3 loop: CSVAYREPDTQYF. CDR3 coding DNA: TGCAGCGTTGCCTACAGGGAGCCAGATACGCAGTATTTT.

For the CDR3, the DNA is TGTGCCAGCAGCGTCGGGACTAGCGGTACCTACGAGCAGTACGTC. Translating it yields CASSVGTSGTYEQYV. V is TRBV9 and J is TRBJ2-7; 11 nucleotides agree with TRBD2. The CDR3 has 15 residues. Trimming at V came to 2 bases and at J to 2 bases, leaving 3 bases not matched to a gene. CDR1 is SGDLS, CDR2 YYNGEE, per germline.

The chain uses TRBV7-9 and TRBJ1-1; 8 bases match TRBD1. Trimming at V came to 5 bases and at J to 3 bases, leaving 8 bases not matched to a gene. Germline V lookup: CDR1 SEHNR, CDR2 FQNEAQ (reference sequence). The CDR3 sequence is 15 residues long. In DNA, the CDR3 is TGTGCCAGCAGCCCATTCAGGGGGCCGGACACTGAAGCTTTCTTT. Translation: CASSPFRGPDTEAFF.

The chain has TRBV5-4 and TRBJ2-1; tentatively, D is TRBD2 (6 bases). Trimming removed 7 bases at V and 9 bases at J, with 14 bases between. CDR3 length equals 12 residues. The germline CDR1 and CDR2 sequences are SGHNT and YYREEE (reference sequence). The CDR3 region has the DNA TGTGCCAGCTCCCCGCGGGAAAGTGAGCAGTTCTTC. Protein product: CASSPRESEQFF.